This record covers a single TCR beta chain. Its antigen remains unknown. This entry comes from a study of cytomegalovirus exposure and HLA in healthy donors. Study-level findings and limits: Donors were assumed by presence/absence analyses to have roughly uniform sequencing depth. Reportedly, HLA-A and HLA-B alleles of most subjects were accurately predicted from TCR beta.

This CDR3 has 14 residues. Losses at the gene ends were 4 bases for V and 2 bases for J; bases not matched to a gene: 5. From germline, CDR1 is MGHRA and CDR2 YSYEKL. Primers included in the PCR were 60 Vbeta and 13 Jbeta primers. Only in-frame clones appear in the TCRdb table, and some are missing; sequencing was by immunoSEQ multiplex PCR. The data hold approximately 160,000 clones, with approximately 77% observed a single time. There were likely unrecorded immune exposures, though donors were nominally healthy when sampled. This clonotype was sampled from a male donor in good health and CMV-seropositive. What was sequenced was PBMCs. The V and J genes are TRBV4-1 and TRBJ2-7, with 7 bases lining up with TRBD1. In DNA form, the CDR3 reads TGCGCCAGCAGCCTGGGCCAGGGGGCCTACGAGCAGTACTTC. Translation: CASSLGQGAYEQYF.